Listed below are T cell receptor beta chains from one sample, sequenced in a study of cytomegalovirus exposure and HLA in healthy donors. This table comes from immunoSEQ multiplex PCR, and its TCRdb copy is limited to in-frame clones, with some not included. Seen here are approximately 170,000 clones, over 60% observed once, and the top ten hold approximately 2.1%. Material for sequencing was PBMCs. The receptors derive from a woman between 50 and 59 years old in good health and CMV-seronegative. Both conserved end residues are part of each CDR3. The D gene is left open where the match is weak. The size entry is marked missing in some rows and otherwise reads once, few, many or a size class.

TGTGCCAGCAGTTTAGGGCAGGGGTCCCTTAACTATGGCTACACCTTC CASSLGQGSLNYGYTF TRBV28 . . 16 TRBJ1-2
TGTGCCAGCTCACCCTCGGGACTTCAAGAGACCCAGTACTTC CASSPSGLQETQYF TRBV18 . . 14 TRBJ2-5
TGTGCCTGGTACCGGGACATGGGCTATGGCTACACCTTC CAWYRDMGYGYTF TRBV30 . . 13 TRBJ1-2
TGTGCCAGCAACCCGGGGGGGTCGCAGAAACTGTTTTTT CASNPGGSQKLFF TRBV9 . . 13 TRBJ1-4
TGTGCCAGCAGCGCCCAGGGGTTACCTAATGAAAAACTGTTTTTT CASSAQGLPNEKLFF TRBV7-6 . . 15 TRBJ1-4
TGTGCCAGCAGTGAATTGGGGCAGGGGAACACTGAAGCTTTCTTT CASSELGQGNTEAFF TRBV25-1 . . 15 TRBJ1-1
TGTGCCAGTAGTATAGTGCCAGCGGGATCCTACAATGAGCAGTTCTTC CASSIVPAGSYNEQFF TRBV19 once TRBD2 16 TRBJ2-1
TGTGCCAGCAGCCGAGGAACGAGCACCGGGGAGCTGTTTTTT CASSRGTSTGELFF TRBV27 . . 14 TRBJ2-2
TGTGCCAGCAGGCAAACAGGGTATAGCAATCAGCCCCAGCATTTT CASRQTGYSNQPQHF TRBV6-5 . . 15 TRBJ1-5
TGCGCCAGCAGCTCCCTGGGCCATACCCCGGCGGATACGCAGTATTTT CASSSLGHTPADTQYF TRBV5-1 . . 16 TRBJ2-3
TGTGCCAGTAGTATAGGGGGGGGATCCTACGAGCAGTACTTC CASSIGGGSYEQYF TRBV19 . TRBD2 14 TRBJ2-7
TGTGCCAGCAGCTGGGGGACAGGGAGAAATGAGCAGTTCTTC CASSWGTGRNEQFF TRBV7-9 once TRBD1 14 TRBJ2-1
TGTGCCAGCAGCTCGAGAGAATCCTACGAGCAGTACTTC CASSSRESYEQYF TRBV11-3 . . 13 TRBJ2-7
TGTGCCAGCAGTGGGACAGGACGGAATTCACCCCTCCACTTT CASSGTGRNSPLHF TRBV2 . TRBD1 14 TRBJ1-6
TGTGCCAGCAGCTCGAGGGGGGGTGCCACAGATACGCAGTATTTT CASSSRGGATDTQYF TRBV11-3 . . 15 TRBJ2-3
TGTGCCAGCAGTTACGGCGATCAATGGAGTCAGCCCCAGCATTTT CASSYGDQWSQPQHF TRBV6-5 few . 15 TRBJ1-5
TGTGCCAGCAGCTTTAGGGGGGACAGGGGAATTTCCAACTATGGCTACACCTTC CASSFRGDRGISNYGYTF TRBV7-2 . TRBD1 18 TRBJ1-2
TGTGCCAGCAGCACCCCGCCGCGGGACAGGGGGGTTTTAGGAGGCTACACCTTC CASSTPPRDRGVLGGYTF TRBV21-1 few . 18 TRBJ1-2
TGTGCCAGTACTTTCTTGGGGGGTGGTTACGGCTACACCTTC CASTFLGGGYGYTF TRBV19 . . 14 TRBJ1-2
TGTGCCAGCAGTGTTAGCCGGGGGGAGCAAGAGACCCAGTACTTC CASSVSRGEQETQYF TRBV2 . TRBD2 15 TRBJ2-5
TGCAGCGTCGTGGGAGGTTCTAATGAAAAACTGTTTTTT CSVVGGSNEKLFF TRBV29-1 . . 13 TRBJ1-4